A selection of T cell receptor beta chains follows, all from one sample in a study of naive and memory T cell subsets. TCRdb redid the calling of the UMI-ligation and nested PCR reads with MiXCR, one entry per CDR3 protein. The table records around 27,000 distinct CDR3 sequences, 9.5% to 12% of them present only once. The sample comprised effector memory CD4+ T cells from blood. The receptors stem from a human donor in good health. Each CDR3 is given with its conserved first and last residue. Fields, in order: D gene, J gene, V gene, clone size, CDR3 protein, CDR3 DNA. The D gene is left open where the match is weak. The listing skips clone size in some rows; elsewhere it reads once, few, many or a size class.

. TRBJ2-7 TRBV7-6 . CASSLGGTDYEQYF TGTGCCAGCAGCTTGGGGGGTACGGACTACGAGCAGTACTTC
TRBD1 TRBJ1-2 TRBV4-2 few CASSQDPRDRGGYTF TGTGCCAGCAGCCAAGATCCCCGGGACAGGGGCGGCTACACCTTC
. TRBJ2-5 TRBV18 . CASSLSDQETQYF TGTGCCAGCTCACTTTCCGACCAAGAGACCCAGTACTTC
. TRBJ2-1 TRBV6-2/TRBV6-3 . CASKAGGGSYNEQFF TGTGCCAGCAAAGCCGGGGGCGGCTCCTACAATGAGCAGTTCTTC
. TRBJ2-5 TRBV9 . CASSVAVRGRETQYF TGTGCCAGCAGCGTAGCAGTCAGGGGGAGGGAGACCCAGTACTTC
. TRBJ2-2 TRBV12-3/TRBV12-4 few CASRPGRPGELFF TGTGCCAGCCGCCCCGGCCGACCCGGGGAGCTGTTTTTT
. TRBJ2-2 TRBV3-1 medium-sized CASSPSITGELFF TGTGCCAGCAGCCCTTCTATCACCGGGGAGCTGTTTTTT
. TRBJ1-1 TRBV4-3 . CASSQGTQGAFF TGCGCCAGCAGCCAAGGTACCCAGGGGGCTTTCTTT
. TRBJ1-1 TRBV6-2/TRBV6-3 few CASSYSVVGSGEAFF TGTGCCAGCAGTTATTCCGTCGTAGGGTCGGGGGAAGCTTTCTTT
. TRBJ2-3 TRBV24-1 . CATSDLGTSTDTQYF TGTGCCACCAGTGATTTGGGGACTAGCACAGATACGCAGTATTTT
TRBD1 TRBJ2-7 TRBV7-2 many CASSPQGGGTFYEQYF TGTGCCAGCAGCCCACAGGGGGGCGGGACGTTCTACGAGCAGTACTTC
. TRBJ2-3 TRBV29-1 many CSVYPGWGGPHTDTQYF TGCAGCGTTTATCCCGGTTGGGGCGGACCACACACAGATACGCAGTATTTT
TRBD1 TRBJ2-2 TRBV6-5 few CASSRDRGPPIGELFF TGTGCCAGCAGCCGGGACAGGGGTCCTCCGATCGGGGAGCTGTTTTTT
TRBD1 TRBJ1-2 TRBV6-2/TRBV6-3 many CASTNRTGGHYGYTF TGTGCCAGCACCAATAGGACAGGGGGGCACTATGGCTACACCTTC
TRBD2 TRBJ2-3 TRBV3-1 . CASSHRTSGGFGDTQYF TGTGCCAGCAGCCACCGGACTAGCGGGGGGTTCGGAGATACGCAGTATTTT
. TRBJ1-6 TRBV25-1 many CASSRSSYNSPLHF TGTGCCAGCAGTAGAAGCTCCTATAATTCACCCCTCCACTTT
. TRBJ1-6 TRBV19 many CASRISKSSYNSPLHF TGTGCCAGTAGGATCAGTAAGAGCTCCTATAATTCACCCCTCCACTTT
TRBD1 TRBJ2-1 TRBV24-1 . CATGRGQGNNEQFF TGTGCCACCGGGCGGGGACAGGGGAATAATGAGCAGTTCTTC
TRBD2 TRBJ2-1 TRBV19 few CASTAGGKSSYNEQFF TGTGCCAGTACGGCGGGAGGGAAGAGCTCCTACAATGAGCAGTTCTTC
. TRBJ1-4 TRBV27 many CASMAQAVTATNEKLFF TGTGCCAGCATGGCACAGGCCGTCACTGCAACTAATGAAAAACTGTTTTTT
TRBD2 TRBJ2-5 TRBV2 few CASRELAGGRQETQYF TGTGCCAGCAGGGAATTAGCGGGAGGTCGCCAAGAGACCCAGTACTTC
TRBD2 TRBJ2-1 TRBV30 many CAWIGERGYNEQFF TGTGCCTGGATCGGGGAGCGGGGATACAATGAGCAGTTCTTC
. TRBJ2-1 TRBV7-2 few CASSPALGNEQFF TGTGCCAGCAGCCCAGCCCTCGGAAATGAGCAGTTCTTC
. TRBJ1-6 TRBV20-1 few CSVAGGFNSPLHF TGCAGTGTAGCCGGCGGTTTTAATTCACCCCTCCACTTT
. TRBJ2-5 TRBV20-1 few CSARDSMETQYF TGCAGTGCCAGGGACTCCATGGAGACCCAGTACTTC
. TRBJ1-1 TRBV30 many CACMYRASGGAEAFF TGTGCCTGCATGTACCGGGCCTCAGGAGGGGCTGAAGCTTTCTTT
TRBD2 TRBJ2-1 TRBV4-3 . CASSQEYGLAGVFYNEQFF TGCGCCAGCAGCCAAGAGTATGGGTTAGCGGGAGTTTTTTACAATGAGCAGTTCTTC
. TRBJ1-1 TRBV5-8 few CASSLGSFSWLAAFF TGTGCCAGCAGCTTGGGAAGTTTCAGCTGGCTGGCAGCTTTCTTT
. TRBJ2-7 TRBV5-5 few CASSLLRDRYYEQYF TGTGCCAGCAGCTTATTGCGGGACCGATACTACGAGCAGTACTTC
. TRBJ2-5 TRBV18 many CASSLHQETQYF TGTGCCAGCTCACTACACCAAGAGACCCAGTACTTC
TRBD1 TRBJ2-2 TRBV28 . CASRKPGQGSGELFF TGTGCCAGCAGAAAACCGGGACAGGGATCCGGGGAGCTGTTTTTT
TRBD1 TRBJ2-1 TRBV10-3 . CAISIGQVEQFF TGTGCCATCAGTATAGGACAGGTTGAGCAGTTCTTC
. TRBJ2-7 TRBV7-9 few CASSRGTEKYEQYF TGTGCCAGCAGCCGCGGGACAGAGAAATACGAGCAGTACTTC
. TRBJ1-4 TRBV5-6 few CASSLTQGLPNEKLFF TGTGCCAGCAGCTTGACTCAAGGTCTCCCTAATGAAAAACTGTTTTTT
. TRBJ1-4 TRBV7-9 many CASSLEGGNNEKLFF TGTGCCAGCAGCTTAGAGGGCGGTAACAATGAAAAACTGTTTTTT
. TRBJ1-2 TRBV12-3/TRBV12-4 few CASSLSDNYGYTF TGTGCCAGCAGTTTAAGTGACAACTATGGCTACACCTTC
. TRBJ1-6 TRBV5-5 . CASSLEWGSPLHF TGTGCCAGCAGCTTGGAGTGGGGTTCACCCCTCCACTTT
. TRBJ1-5 TRBV19 medium-sized CASSIGSSGSNQPQHF TGTGCCAGTAGTATAGGATCCAGCGGTAGCAATCAGCCCCAGCATTTT
TRBD2 TRBJ2-1 TRBV20-1 many CSPAGPNSYNEQFF TGCAGTCCAGCGGGACCCAACTCCTACAATGAGCAGTTCTTC
. TRBJ2-1 TRBV20-1 many CSAGGTSIASYNEQFF TGCAGTGCAGGAGGGACTTCAATAGCGTCCTACAATGAGCAGTTCTTC
. TRBJ1-1 TRBV7-2 many CASSQGTNTEAFF TGTGCCAGCTCCCAGGGAACGAACACTGAAGCTTTCTTT
TRBD2 TRBJ2-1 TRBV10-3 . CAISGSGGSSYNEQFF TGTGCCATCAGTGGTAGCGGGGGAAGCTCCTACAATGAGCAGTTCTTC
. TRBJ2-2 TRBV24-1 few CATSEEDGGELFF TGTGCCACCAGTGAGGAAGATGGCGGGGAGCTGTTTTTT
. TRBJ2-7 TRBV25-1 few CASSRGWPDEQYF TGTGCCAGCAGCCGGGGCTGGCCGGATGAGCAGTACTTC
. TRBJ1-2 TRBV29-1 many CSVAPGQGQNTF TGCAGCGTCGCCCCAGGGCAGGGGCAGAACACCTTC
. TRBJ1-1 TRBV6-5 many CASSRETGLNTEAFF TGTGCCAGCAGCCGGGAGACCGGACTAAACACTGAAGCTTTCTTT
TRBD1 TRBJ2-2 TRBV7-8 many CASSRMPGQGLTGELFF TGTGCCAGCAGCCGAATGCCGGGACAGGGTTTGACCGGGGAGCTGTTTTTT
TRBD1 TRBJ2-1 TRBV5-4 . CASNINILDRGMKYNEQFF TGTGCCAGCAACATAAACATCCTGGACAGGGGGATGAAGTACAATGAGCAGTTCTTC
. TRBJ1-6 TRBV20-1 . CSASLMGNYRPLHF TGCAGTGCTAGTTTGATGGGGAATTATAGACCCCTCCACTTT
. TRBJ2-1 TRBV14 . CASSRRGQEGYNEQFF TGTGCCAGCAGCCGAAGAGGCCAGGAGGGTTACAATGAGCAGTTCTTC
TRBD2 TRBJ2-7 TRBV20-1 . CSAAGDYEQYF TGCAGTGCTGCGGGGGACTACGAGCAGTACTTC
. TRBJ2-7 TRBV7-6 few CASSSYPGEGSYEQYF TGTGCCAGCAGCTCCTACCCAGGGGAGGGATCCTACGAGCAGTACTTC
. TRBJ1-4 TRBV19 many CASSIGAGPEKLFF TGTGCCAGTAGTATAGGGGCGGGTCCTGAAAAACTGTTTTTT
TRBD2 TRBJ2-1 TRBV11-2 . CASSLSRLASSYNEQFF TGTGCCAGCAGCTTATCCCGACTAGCTTCCTCCTACAATGAGCAGTTCTTC
. TRBJ2-1 TRBV29-1 . CSVGTPGEQFF TGCAGCGTGGGGACCCCCGGGGAGCAGTTCTTC
TRBD1 TRBJ1-1 TRBV7-2 many CASSSRGTGANTEAFF TGTGCCAGCAGCTCGCGGGGGACAGGGGCTAACACTGAAGCTTTCTTT
. TRBJ2-1 TRBV30 many CAWKPGYNEQFF TGTGCCTGGAAGCCTGGCTACAATGAGCAGTTCTTC
. TRBJ1-2 TRBV12-3/TRBV12-4 . CASSLTDGYTF TGTGCCAGCAGTTTGACAGATGGCTACACCTTC
. TRBJ2-6 TRBV20-1 many CSAPPMTGANVLTF TGCAGTGCTCCCCCCATGACAGGGGCCAACGTCCTGACTTTC
. TRBJ1-4 TRBV18 . CASSPRAFDEKLFF TGTGCCAGCTCACCAAGGGCTTTTGATGAAAAACTGTTTTTT